The 18 T cell receptor beta chains below were found in one sample sequenced in a study of cytomegalovirus exposure and HLA in healthy donors. The data were produced by immunoSEQ multiplex PCR, yet TCRdb's version contains in-frame clones alone and is incomplete. The sample shows some 140,000 clones, approximately 80% of them seen only once. Sequenced: PBMCs. These receptors were taken from a man under 40 in good health and CMV-seropositive.

This clone was counted once. This chain joins TRBV6-4 and TRBJ2-1, with D tentatively TRBD2 (7 bases). The CDR3 has 14 amino acids. CDR1 and CDR2 (germline): MRHNA, SNTAGT. Trimming pared 10 bases from V and 10 bases from J, leaving 23 bases between. In DNA form, the CDR3 reads TGTGCCACCGAACGGGACTCGGGGAGGGGGGAGCAGTTCTTC. Its translation is CATERDSGRGEQFF.

CDR3 region: CASSLGPLAGESDTQYF. CDR3 in DNA: TGTGCCAGCAGCTTAGGGCCATTAGCGGGGGAGTCAGATACGCAGTATTTT. The rearrangement joins TRBV7-2 to TRBJ2-3, with 9 bases fitting TRBD2. This CDR3 region has 17 residues. Germline V gene sequence: CDR1 SGHTA, CDR2 FQGNSA. V was clipped by 1 base and J by 4 bases; unmatched bases: 9.

The V call is TRBV5-5, the J call TRBJ2-7; TRBD1 agrees at 10 bases. In germline, CDR1 is SGHKS, CDR2 YYEKEE (reference sequence). V was clipped by 4 bases and J by 2 bases; unmatched bases: 6. CDR3 length: 15 residues. The CDR3 coding sequence is TGTGCCAGCAGCACCACGGGGACAGGGGCCTACGAGCAGTACTTC. This encodes CASSTTGTGAYEQYF.

The V call is TRBV2, the J call TRBJ1-6; 7 bases agree with TRBD1. Per the germline V gene, CDR1 is SNHLY and CDR2 is FYNNEI. With V trimmed by 6 bases and J by 5 bases, 7 bases remained unmatched. This CDR3 is built from 15 residues. The chain's CDR3 is CASRTDRVDNSPLHF. The DNA of the CDR3 is TGTGCCAGCAGGACCGACAGGGTGGATAATTCACCCCTCCACTTT.

In its sample, this clone was seen once. The V call is TRBV7-8, the J call TRBJ1-3; possible D gene TRBD1, 5 bases. Looked up from germline, CDR1 is SGHVS and CDR2 is FQNEAQ. The V end lost 1 base, the J end lost 1 base, and 11 bases lay between the germline ends. The length of the CDR3 is 16 residues. The chain's CDR3 is CASSLGYQGSGNTIYF. The DNA of the CDR3 is TGTGCCAGCAGCTTAGGATACCAGGGATCTGGAAACACCATATATTTT.

A few counts support this clone. The same CDR3 also results from other DNA sequences found in this sample. V is TRBV5-6 and J is TRBJ1-4; no clear D. The CDR3 covers 14 residues. The germline V gene encodes CDR1 SGHDT and CDR2 YYEEEE. V gave up 0 bases and J gave up 4 bases, with 7 bases separating them. CDR3: CASSLARRNEKLFF. The CDR3 coding sequence is TGTGCCAGCAGCTTGGCGCGGCGTAATGAAAAACTGTTTTTT. Looking up the rest from reference TRBV5-6 and TRBJ1-4 gives the full variable domain: DAGVTQSPTHLIKTRGQQVTLRCSPKSGHDTVSWYQQALGQGPQFIFQYYEEEERQRGNFPDRFSGHQFPNYSSELNVNALLLGDSALYLCASSLARRNEKLFFGSGTQLSVL.

The J gene is TRBJ1-4, the V gene TRBV11-2; 10 bases are shared with TRBD1. V trimming: 5 bases; J trimming: 8 bases; junction bases outside the gene matches: 11. Germline V gene lookup returns CDR1 SGHAT and CDR2 FQNNGV. CDR3 length: 16 residues. CDR3 sequence: CASSPDGTGVGEKLFF. CDR3 DNA: TGTGCCAGCAGCCCAGACGGGACAGGGGTAGGGGAAAAACTGTTTTTT.

This clone was counted only a few times. The chain links TRBV7-2 to TRBJ2-7; 8 nucleotides agree with TRBD2. The germline V gene has CDR1 SGHTA and CDR2 FQGNSA. V dropped 0 bases and J dropped 2; count of bases not matched to a gene: 9. The length of the CDR3 is 17 residues. CDR3 residues: CASSLALISGTTYEQYF. The CDR3, as DNA: TGTGCCAGCAGCTTAGCGCTAATTAGCGGGACCACCTACGAGCAGTACTTC. The complete variable domain, with remaining parts taken from reference TRBV7-2 and TRBJ2-7, reads GAGVSQSPSNKVTEKGKDVELRCDPISGHTALYWYRQSLGQGLEFLIYFQGNSAPDKSGLPSDRFSAERTGGSVSTLTIQRTQQEDSAVYLCASSLALISGTTYEQYFGPGTRLTVT.

The J gene is TRBJ2-1, the V gene TRBV4-1; D is perhaps TRBD2 (5 bases). Germline V gives CDR1 MGHRA, CDR2 YSYEKL. Trimming cost V 5 bases and J 14 bases, with 16 bases left between them. This CDR3 spans 12 amino acids. CDR3 DNA: TGCGCCAGCAGCGCCCTAGCAGATACTAAGTTCTTC. Residues: CASSALADTKFF.

This sequence joins TRBV27 and TRBJ2-2; a possible D gene is TRBD2 (6 bases). Germline-derived CDR1 and CDR2 are MNHEY and SMNVEV (reference sequence). This CDR3 spans 14 amino acids. Deletions cut 8 bases from V and 4 bases from J, with 14 bases between. CDR3 region: CASSGGQVTGELFF. The CDR3 nucleotides read TGTGCCAGCTCCGGAGGGCAGGTCACCGGGGAGCTGTTTTTT.

The chain uses TRBV7-2 and TRBJ1-2; D not certain. Germline CDR1 and CDR2: SGHTA and FQGNSA. This CDR3 is built from 13 residues. V was trimmed by 0 bases and J by 3 bases, leaving 5 bases between them. DNA of the CDR3: TGTGCCAGCAGCTTAGCCGGGGACTATGGCTACACCTTC. As protein: CASSLAGDYGYTF.

The chain uses TRBV9 and TRBJ2-3; perhaps TRBD1 as D (6 bases). The CDR3 loop spans 15 amino acids. The V end was cut by 4 bases, the J end by 2 bases, with 14 bases between. Germline assignment: CDR1 SGDLS and CDR2 YYNGEE. The CDR3 protein is CASSLGQGTTDTQYF. The CDR3 DNA is TGTGCCAGCAGCTTGGGGCAGGGGACCACAGATACGCAGTATTTT.

The chain carries TRBV7-2 and TRBJ1-1; 8 bases agree with TRBD1. V shed 7 bases and J 1 base; nucleotides not matched to a gene: 14. The germline V gene encodes CDR1 SGHTA and CDR2 FQGNSA. The CDR3 sequence is 17 residues long. In nucleotides, the CDR3 is TGTGCCAGCACCCATCCCGGACAGGGTGGATGGAACACTGAAGCTTTCTTT. It translates to CASTHPGQGGWNTEAFF.

This chain links TRBV5-4 with TRBJ1-3, with a weak D call TRBD1 (6 bases). CDR3 length: 16 amino acids. V gave up 5 bases and J gave up 7 bases, with 22 bases separating them. CDR1 and CDR2 from the germline V gene are SGHNT and YYREEE (reference sequence). The CDR3 sequence is CASRMGGASGSNTIYF. The CDR3 DNA reads TGTGCCAGCAGAATGGGGGGGGCATCAGGGTCGAACACCATATATTTT.

The genes are TRBV27 and TRBJ2-1, with D possibly being TRBD2 (6 bases). V was trimmed by 7 bases and J by 4 bases, leaving 14 bases between them. Germline V gene lookup returns CDR1 MNHEY and CDR2 SMNVEV (reference sequence). CDR3 size: 14 residues. CDR3 residues: CASTLSGLYNEQFF. The DNA for the CDR3 is TGTGCCAGCACCCTCTCGGGACTTTACAATGAGCAGTTCTTC.

This chain links TRBV27 with TRBJ1-2; D may be TRBD1 (6 bases). This CDR3 contains 16 residues. Looked up from germline, CDR1 is MNHEY and CDR2 is SMNVEV (reference sequence). V was shortened by 2 bases and J by 4 bases, with 17 bases between the two germline ends. CDR3 DNA sequence: TGTGCCAGCAGTTTAGGGTACTCTGGACAGTCCTATGGCTACACCTTC. Amino acid sequence: CASSLGYSGQSYGYTF.

The chain has TRBV5-6 and TRBJ2-2; D possibly corresponds to TRBD1 (6 bases). Germline CDR1 SGHDT, CDR2 YYEEEE. This CDR3 contains 15 residues. V lost 4 bases and J 6 bases, leaving 16 bases between the germline ends. CDR3 residues: CASSPDTGLAGELFF. The CDR3 nucleotides are TGTGCCAGCAGCCCTGACACAGGGCTTGCCGGGGAGCTGTTTTTT.

This clone was detected only once. The rearrangement links TRBV28 to TRBJ2-7; 7 nucleotides align to TRBD2. The CDR3 totals 14 residues. The V segment lost 6 bases and the J segment 0 bases; nucleotides outside the gene matches: 5. Germline CDR1 is MDHEN and CDR2 is SYDVKM. The CDR3 loop is CASSPPGGSYEQYF. In nucleotides, the CDR3 is TGTGCCAGCAGCCCCCCGGGGGGCTCCTACGAGCAGTACTTC.